This TCR beta chain derives from a study of T cell repertoires in cytomegalovirus infection. Study-wide background: Well-studied HLA-B-restricted epitopes and recently identified HLA-C-restricted epitopes of CMV were both used in the study. CMV infection and matching HLA type were both indicated by public TCR beta signatures. Findings and caveats of the study: CMV carriers with the relevant HLA were identified by cumulative public TCR beta family frequency. Across the ex vivo response, the dominant clonotypes were HLA-C-restricted CMV-specific TCR beta clonotypes.

One entry per CDR3 protein, called by TCRdb with MiXCR from the reads. The sample comprises hundreds of thousands of distinct CDR3 sequences, 30% to 40% of which are singletons, and roughly a sixth rests with the top ten. Concerning this clonotype itself: Its cognate antigen is unknown.

Germline V gene sequence: CDR1 SGHNT, CDR2 YYREEE (reference sequence). The V and J ends lost 4 bases and 5 bases, in that order; junction bases with no gene match: 10. This CDR3 region has 15 residues. The chain couples TRBV5-4 to TRBJ1-2, with 8 bases fitting TRBD1. This receptor was obtained from a human donor in good health (CMV status not recorded). Some clones in this sample may be carry-over from other donors' samples. The sample was cultured PBMCs, taken from culture after CMV antigen stimulation. CDR3 amino acids: CASSEPGQALYGYTF. CDR3 DNA: TGTGCCAGCAGCGAACCGGGACAGGCATTGTATGGCTACACCTTC.